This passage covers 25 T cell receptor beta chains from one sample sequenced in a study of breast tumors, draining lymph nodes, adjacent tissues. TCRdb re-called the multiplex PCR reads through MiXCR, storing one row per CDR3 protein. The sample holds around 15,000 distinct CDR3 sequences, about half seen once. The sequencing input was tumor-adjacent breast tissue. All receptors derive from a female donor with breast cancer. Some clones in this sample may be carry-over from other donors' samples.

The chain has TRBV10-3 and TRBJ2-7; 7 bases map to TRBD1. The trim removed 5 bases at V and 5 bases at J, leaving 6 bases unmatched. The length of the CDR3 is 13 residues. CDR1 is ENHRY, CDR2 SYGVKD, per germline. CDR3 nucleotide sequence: TGTGCCATCAGTACCGGGACAGAGGACGAGCAGTACTTC. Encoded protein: CAISTGTEDEQYF.

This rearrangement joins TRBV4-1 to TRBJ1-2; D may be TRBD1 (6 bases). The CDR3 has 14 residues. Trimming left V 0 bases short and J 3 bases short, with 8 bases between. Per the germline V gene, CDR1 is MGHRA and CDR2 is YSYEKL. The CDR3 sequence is CASSQEGGDYGYTF. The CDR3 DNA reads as TGCGCCAGCAGCCAAGAGGGGGGCGACTATGGCTACACCTTC.

The CDR3 spells CASSVGATSGLTDTQYF. The CDR3 DNA sequence: TGTGCCAGCAGCGTAGGGGCCACTAGCGGTTTAACAGATACGCAGTATTTT. The V gene is TRBV9, the J gene TRBJ2-3, with 8 bases fitting TRBD2. Germline values: CDR1 SGDLS, CDR2 YYNGEE. This CDR3 is built from 17 residues. Trimming took 0 bases from V and 3 from J; bases not matched to a gene: 9.

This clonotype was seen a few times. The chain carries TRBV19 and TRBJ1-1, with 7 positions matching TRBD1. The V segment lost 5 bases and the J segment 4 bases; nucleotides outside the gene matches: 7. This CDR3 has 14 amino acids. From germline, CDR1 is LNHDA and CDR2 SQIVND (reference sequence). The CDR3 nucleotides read TGTGCCAGTAGTTCCCAGACAGGGATCACTGAAGCTTTCTTT. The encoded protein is CASSSQTGITEAFF.

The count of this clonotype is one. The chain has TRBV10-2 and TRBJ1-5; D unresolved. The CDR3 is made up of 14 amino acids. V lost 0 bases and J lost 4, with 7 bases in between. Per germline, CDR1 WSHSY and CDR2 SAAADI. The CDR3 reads CASSESDVNQPQHF. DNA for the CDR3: TGCGCCAGCAGTGAGTCGGACGTGAATCAGCCCCAGCATTTT.

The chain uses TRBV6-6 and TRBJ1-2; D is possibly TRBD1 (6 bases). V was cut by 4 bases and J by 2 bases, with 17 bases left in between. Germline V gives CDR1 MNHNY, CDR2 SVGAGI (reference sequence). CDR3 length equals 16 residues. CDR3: CASSLGRGGPNYGYTF. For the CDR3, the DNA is TGTGCCAGCAGTTTAGGTAGAGGGGGGCCCAACTATGGCTACACCTTC.

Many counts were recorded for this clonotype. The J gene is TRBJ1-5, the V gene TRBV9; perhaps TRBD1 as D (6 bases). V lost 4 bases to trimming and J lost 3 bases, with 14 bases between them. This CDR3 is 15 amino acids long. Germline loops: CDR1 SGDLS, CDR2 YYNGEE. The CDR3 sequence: CASSQGQGYNQPQHF. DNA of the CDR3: TGTGCCAGCAGCCAGGGGCAGGGCTACAATCAGCCCCAGCATTTT.

CDR3: CSAENKQGKTQPQHF. CDR3 bases: TGCAGTGCTGAGAACAAACAGGGGAAGACTCAGCCCCAGCATTTT. The chain joins TRBV20-1 to TRBJ1-5; 7 positions agree with TRBD1. V trimming: 5 bases; J trimming: 6 bases; junction bases outside the gene matches: 13. Germline V gene data show CDR1 as DFQATT and CDR2 as SNEGSKA (reference sequence). The CDR3 spans 15 residues.

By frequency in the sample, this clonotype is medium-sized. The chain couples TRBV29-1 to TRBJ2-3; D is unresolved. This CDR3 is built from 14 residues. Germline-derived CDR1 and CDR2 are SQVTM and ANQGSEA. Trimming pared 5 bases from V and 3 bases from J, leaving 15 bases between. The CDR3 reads CSVSLAGATDTQYF. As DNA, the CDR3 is TGCAGCGTTTCGTTAGCAGGAGCAACAGATACGCAGTATTTT.

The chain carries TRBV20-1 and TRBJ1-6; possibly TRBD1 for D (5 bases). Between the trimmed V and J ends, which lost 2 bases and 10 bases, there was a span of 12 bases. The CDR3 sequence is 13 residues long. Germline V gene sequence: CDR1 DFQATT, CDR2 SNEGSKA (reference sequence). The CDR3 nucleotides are TGCAGTGCTAGATGGGGGGTCAGGTCACCCCTCCACTTT. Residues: CSARWGVRSPLHF.

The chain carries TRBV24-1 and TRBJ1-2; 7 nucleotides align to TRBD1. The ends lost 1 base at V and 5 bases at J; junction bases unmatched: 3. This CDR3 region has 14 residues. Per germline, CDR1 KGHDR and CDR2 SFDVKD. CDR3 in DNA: TGTGCCACCAGTGATTTTGCGACAGGGTATGGCTACACCTTC. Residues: CATSDFATGYGYTF.

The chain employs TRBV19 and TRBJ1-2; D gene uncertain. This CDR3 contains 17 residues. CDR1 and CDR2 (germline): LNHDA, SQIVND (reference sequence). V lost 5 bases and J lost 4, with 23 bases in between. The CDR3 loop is CASSPTGRRAFGYGYTF. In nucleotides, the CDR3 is TGTGCCAGTAGTCCCACGGGGAGGAGGGCCTTTGGCTATGGCTACACCTTC. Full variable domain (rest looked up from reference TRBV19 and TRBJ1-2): DGGITQSPKYLFRKEGQNVTLSCEQNLNHDAMYWYRQDPGQGLRLIYYSQIVNDFQKGDIAEGYSVSREKKESFPLTVTSAQKNPTAFYLCASSPTGRRAFGYGYTFGSGTRLTVV.

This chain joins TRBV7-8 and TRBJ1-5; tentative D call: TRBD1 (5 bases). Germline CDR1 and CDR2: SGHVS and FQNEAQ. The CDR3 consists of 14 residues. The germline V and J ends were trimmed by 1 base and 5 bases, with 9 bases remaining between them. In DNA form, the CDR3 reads TGTGCCAGCAGCTTAGGACAGCCTGATCAGCCCCAGCATTTT. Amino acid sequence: CASSLGQPDQPQHF.

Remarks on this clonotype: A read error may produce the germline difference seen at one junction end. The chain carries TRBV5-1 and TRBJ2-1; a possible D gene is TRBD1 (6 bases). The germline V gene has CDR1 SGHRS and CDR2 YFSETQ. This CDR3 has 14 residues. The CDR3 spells CASGPDSATNEQSF. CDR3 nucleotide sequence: TGCGCCAGCGGACCGGACAGTGCAACTAATGAGCAGTCCTTC.

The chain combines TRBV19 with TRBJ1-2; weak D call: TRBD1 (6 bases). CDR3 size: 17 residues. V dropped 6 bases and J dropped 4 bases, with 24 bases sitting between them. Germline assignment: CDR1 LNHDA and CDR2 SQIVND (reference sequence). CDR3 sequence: CASSLGGLRGEGYGYTF. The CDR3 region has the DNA TGTGCCAGTAGCCTAGGGGGTTTGAGGGGCGAGGGCTATGGCTACACCTTC.

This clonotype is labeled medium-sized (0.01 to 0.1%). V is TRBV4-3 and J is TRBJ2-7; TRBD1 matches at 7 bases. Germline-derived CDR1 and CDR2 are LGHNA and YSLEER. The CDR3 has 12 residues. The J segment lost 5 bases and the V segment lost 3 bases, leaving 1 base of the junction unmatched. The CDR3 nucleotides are TGCGCCAGCAGCCAGCAGGGGGACGAGCAGTACTTC. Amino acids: CASSQQGDEQYF.

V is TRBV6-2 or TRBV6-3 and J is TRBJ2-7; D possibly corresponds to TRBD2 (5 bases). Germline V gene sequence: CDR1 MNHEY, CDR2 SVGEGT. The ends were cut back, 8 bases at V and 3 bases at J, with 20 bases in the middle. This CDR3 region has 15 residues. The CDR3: CASAKRNDKHYEQYF. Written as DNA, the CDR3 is TGTGCCAGCGCCAAGCGGAACGACAAACACTACGAGCAGTACTTC.

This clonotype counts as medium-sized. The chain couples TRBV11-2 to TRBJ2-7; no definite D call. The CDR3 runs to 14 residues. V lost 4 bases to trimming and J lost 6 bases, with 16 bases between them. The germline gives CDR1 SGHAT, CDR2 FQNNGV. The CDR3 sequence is CASSSEIDVGEQYF. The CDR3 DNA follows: TGTGCCAGCAGCTCGGAAATCGACGTAGGCGAGCAGTACTTC.

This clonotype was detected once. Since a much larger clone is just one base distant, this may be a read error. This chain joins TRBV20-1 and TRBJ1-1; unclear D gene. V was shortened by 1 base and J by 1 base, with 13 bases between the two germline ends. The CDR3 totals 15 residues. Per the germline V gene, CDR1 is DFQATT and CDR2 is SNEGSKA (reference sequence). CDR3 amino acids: CSARGGRTPNTEAFF. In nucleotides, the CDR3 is TGCAGTGCTAGAGGCGGACGAACGCCGAACACTGAAGCTTTCTTT.

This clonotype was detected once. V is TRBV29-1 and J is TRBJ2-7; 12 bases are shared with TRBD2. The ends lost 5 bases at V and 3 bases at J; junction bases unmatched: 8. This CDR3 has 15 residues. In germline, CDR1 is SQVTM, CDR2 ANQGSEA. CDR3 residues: CSVLRLAGVGYEQYF. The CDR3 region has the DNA TGCAGCGTTTTAAGACTAGCGGGAGTGGGCTACGAGCAGTACTTC.

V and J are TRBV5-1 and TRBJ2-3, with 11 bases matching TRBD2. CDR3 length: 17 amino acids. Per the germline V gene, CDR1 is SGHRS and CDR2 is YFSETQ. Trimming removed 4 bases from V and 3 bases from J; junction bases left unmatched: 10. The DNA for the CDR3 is TGCGCCAGCAGCGGAACCGGGACTAGCGGTTTAACAGATACGCAGTATTTT. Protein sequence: CASSGTGTSGLTDTQYF.

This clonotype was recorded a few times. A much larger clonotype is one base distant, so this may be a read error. The DNA of the CDR3 is TGCAGTGCTAGAGACCCCAATGGGTCCACAAACATTCAGTACTTC. It translates to CSARDPNGSTNIQYF. This sequence joins TRBV20-1 and TRBJ2-4; D is unclear. This CDR3 is 15 amino acids long. Germline loops: CDR1 DFQATT, CDR2 SNEGSKA (reference sequence). V was trimmed by 0 bases and J by 6 bases, leaving 15 bases between them.

The CDR3 coding sequence is TGTGCCAGCAGCCACACCGGGACTAGCGGAGGGAGCGGCGAGCAGTACTTC. Translating it yields CASSHTGTSGGSGEQYF. V gene TRBV7-9 combines with J gene TRBJ2-7, with TRBD2 identical over 11 bases. V lost 5 bases and J lost 6; bases outside the gene matches: 15. CDR1 is SEHNR and CDR2 is FQNEAQ in the germline V gene (reference sequence). The CDR3 runs 17 residues.

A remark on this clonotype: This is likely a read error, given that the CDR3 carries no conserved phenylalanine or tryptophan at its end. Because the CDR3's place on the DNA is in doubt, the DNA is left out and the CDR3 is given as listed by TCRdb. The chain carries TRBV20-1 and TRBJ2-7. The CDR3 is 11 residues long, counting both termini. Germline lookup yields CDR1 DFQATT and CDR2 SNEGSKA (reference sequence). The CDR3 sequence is CSARSWDEQSL.

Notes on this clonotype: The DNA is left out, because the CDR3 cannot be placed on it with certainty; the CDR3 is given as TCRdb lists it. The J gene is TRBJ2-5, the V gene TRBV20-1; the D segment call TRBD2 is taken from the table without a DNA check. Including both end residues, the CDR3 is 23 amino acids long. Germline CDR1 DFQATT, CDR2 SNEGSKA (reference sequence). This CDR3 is CCVFLCQQPTKKEREVHRDTQYF.